The entry that follows covers one T cell receptor beta chain sequence. Its antigen remains undetermined. There are no base qualities to consult, and no much larger clone falls within one base. The data are from a study of T cell responses to AZD1222 COVID-19 vaccine (dated by TCRdb to the early 2020s). Concerning the study at large: AZD1222 recipients with second doses at about 4 weeks or about 12 weeks were pooled, because spike-specific TCR depth and breadth did not differ between schedules. Trial participants were enrolled by age into 18-55, 56-69 and 70-plus year subgroups, with around 140, 26 and 57 TCR-sequenced participants respectively. TCR sequencing was performed for 230 to 250 trial participants, of whom 207 were given two doses of AZD1222 and approximately 25 were given two doses of MenACWY control vaccine.

The CDR3 regions of human TCRbeta chains were subjected to immunosequencing. Per the authors' processing: TCRs in the repertoires were compared against a reference library of SARS-CoV-2-specific TCRs that had been generated with the MIRA antigen-specificity platform. Breadth meant the fraction of unique TCRs that were SARS-CoV-2-associated, whereas depth meant the fraction of total T cells that were SARS-CoV-2-associated. Using the MIRA data, every spike-specific TCR was mapped to the spike region that the TCR reacted to and assigned to either a CD4 or a CD8 class. Log10-transformed breadth and depth values were compared by one-way ANOVA with Sidak's multiple comparisons tests. As stored in TCRdb, this immuneACCESS dataset retains in-frame rearrangements with V and J assigned. A fraction of the clones does not appear; measured against another copy, unresolved V genes explain less than half of the discrepancy, and the remainder lacks a known reason. Clonal size and the V and J genes are those of that table, whereas D and trimming came from the DNA. The sample has about 130,000 clones on record, approximately 86% of them singletons. Of the sample, around 12% falls within the top ten clones.

The time point label corresponds to: baseline before first vaccination. Vaccinee samples were obtained from the UK trials COV001 and COV002, which included a single-blind randomized controlled phase 2/3 trial of AZD1222 (ChAdOx1 nCoV-19) in healthy adults. For TCRbeta chain sequencing, PBMC samples were collected from trial participants at day 0 and at day 28 after the second dose. CDR1 and CDR2, per the germline V gene, are SGHAT and FQNNGV. The CDR3, cysteine through phenylalanine, is 14 amino acids long. Here the CDR3 DNA is all that survives: 42 bases in frame from base 1. V loses 2 bases, J loses 3 bases, and the germline ends lie 10 bases apart. Beyond this particular receptor, the publication reports: After two AZD1222 doses, both the breadth and the depth of spike-specific TCRs were significantly higher than at day 0 and than in MenACWY recipients. In the small 56-69-year group, the increase in depth fell short of significance, most likely because of low power. Conclusions about previously exposed vaccinees were limited because only six or seven AZD1222 recipients were SARS-CoV-2 seropositive at baseline. Participants were mostly white British, with more females than males. The authors suggested clonal diversity may have been underestimated. Reportedly, close to half of the unique spike-specific TCRs recognized epitopes lying outside the regions that are mutated in the B.1.351 and B.1.1.7 variants. No day 14 peak-response samples were available, so repertoires were characterized only after the peak T cell response. The vaccine-associated CD4 TCRs covered the entire spike protein, and the dominant responses fell in regions 160-218 and 743-854.

The source of this sequence is an adult in good health. The specimen comprised peripheral blood, sampled on day 0 of AZD1222 vaccination. In this chain, TRBV11-2 is recombined with TRBJ1-1; tentative D gene TRBD1, with 6 bases matching. The CDR3 protein is CASSLTGLDTEAFF. The nucleotides are TGTGCCAGCAGCTTAACAGGGTTGGACACTGAAGCTTTCTTT. With the rest looked up from the reference TRBV11-2 and TRBJ1-1 genes rather than sequenced, the full variable domain is EAGVAQSPRYKIIEKRQSVAFWCNPISGHATLYWYQQILGQGPKLLIQFQNNGVVDDSQLPKDRFSAERLKGVDSTLKIQPAKLEDSAVYLCASSLTGLDTEAFFGQGTRLTVV.